The next 28 T cell receptor beta chains were all read from a single sample in a study of CD8+CD57+ T cells in acquired aplastic anemia. An expansion of CD8+CD57+ cells by flow cytometry had been shown in patients chosen for sequencing. TCR beta VDJ and CDR3 profiling used genomic DNA as template. TCRdb re-called the reads through MiXCR, storing one row per CDR3 protein. The sample has 100,000 to 150,000 distinct CDR3 sequences, almost 40% seen once. The sample taken for sequencing was sorted CD4+, CD8+, or CD8+CD57+ T cells (not recorded which) from PBMCs. Every receptor here comes from a human donor with aplastic anemia.

This clonotype was counted ten times or more. This chain joins TRBV5-4 and TRBJ1-6; 12 bases align to TRBD1. J lost 11 bases, V lost 4 bases, and 7 bases had no gene match. The CDR3 covers 15 residues. Germline V lookup: CDR1 SGHNT, CDR2 YYREEE (reference sequence). The CDR3 bases are TGTGCCAGCAGCGCCAGGGGACAGGGGGCCACACCCCTCCACTTT. Protein product: CASSARGQGATPLHF.

This clonotype has at least ten counts. The gene calls are TRBV5-1 and TRBJ2-3, with D perhaps TRBD1 or TRBD2 (6 bases each). The CDR3 has 15 residues. The V and J ends lost 0 bases and 3 bases respectively, with 11 bases between them. Germline V gene lookup returns CDR1 SGHRS and CDR2 YFSETQ. The CDR3 bases are TGCGCCAGCAGCTTGGGGCAGGGGAGGACAGATACGCAGTATTTT. This encodes CASSLGQGRTDTQYF.

The chain employs TRBV3-1 and TRBJ1-2, with a weak D call TRBD1 (5 bases). There are 16 residues in the CDR3. Germline CDR1 reads LGHDT; CDR2 reads YNNKEL (reference sequence). V lost 1 base to trimming and J lost 1 base, with 13 bases between them. The CDR3 reads CASSQGRGGGNYGYTF. The DNA of the CDR3 is TGTGCCAGCAGCCAAGGAAGGGGAGGAGGTAACTATGGCTACACCTTC.

The J gene is TRBJ1-2, the V gene TRBV2; D is unclear. V lost 8 bases, J lost 7 bases, and 11 bases lay in between. The germline CDR1 and CDR2 sequences are SNHLY and FYNNEI. This CDR3 region has 11 residues. CDR3 sequence reads: CASVLVGGYTF. CDR3 DNA: TGTGCCAGCGTGCTTGTTGGTGGCTACACCTTC. Drawing the rest from reference TRBV2 and TRBJ1-2, the complete variable domain is EPEVTQTPSHQVTQMGQEVILRCVPISNHLYFYWYRQILGQKVEFLVSFYNNEISEKSEIFDDQFSVERPDGSNFTLKIRSTKLEDSAMYFCASVLVGGYTFGSGTRLTVV.

This clonotype was observed at least ten times. V and J are TRBV10-1 and TRBJ2-2, with 9 bases identical to TRBD1. This CDR3 spans 15 amino acids. Per germline, CDR1 WNHNN and CDR2 SYGVQD (reference sequence). The junction had 4 bases not matched to a gene; V was cut back by 6 bases and J by 2 bases. The CDR3 reads CASSSTGGNTGELFF. The CDR3 coding sequence is TGCGCCAGCAGCTCGACAGGGGGTAACACCGGGGAGCTGTTTTTT.

This clonotype showed up many times. J is TRBJ2-3 and V is TRBV20-1; D possibly corresponds to TRBD1 (5 bases). V shed 6 bases and J shed 4 bases, with 14 bases lying between them. This CDR3 has 13 amino acids. Germline V gene lookup returns CDR1 DFQATT and CDR2 SNEGSKA (reference sequence). The CDR3 nucleotides are TGCAGTGCCCACCCAGGGATGTCAGATACGCAGTATTTT. Protein sequence: CSAHPGMSDTQYF.

This clonotype showed up just a few times. One end of the junction is discordant with germline, which a read error may explain. V gene TRBV15 combines with J gene TRBJ2-1; 10 nucleotides agree with TRBD2. In germline, CDR1 is LNHNV, CDR2 YYDKDF (reference sequence). The CDR3 loop spans 16 amino acids. The CDR3 is CATSSSGGYSYNEQLF. The CDR3 DNA sequence: TGTGCCACCAGCAGTAGCGGGGGGTACTCCTACAATGAGCAGCTCTTC.

This clonotype occurred many times. The chain employs TRBV6-1 and TRBJ1-1; D gene uncertain. Germline V gives CDR1 MNHNS, CDR2 SASEGT. The CDR3 is 11 residues long. The V and J ends lost 5 bases and 6 bases respectively, with 7 bases between them. In nucleotides, the CDR3 is TGTGCCAGCAGTCATTTATCTGAAGCTTTCTTT. Protein: CASSHLSEAFF.

The chain is built from TRBV25-1 and TRBJ1-6, with 8 positions matching TRBD1. The CDR3 has 15 amino acids. CDR1 and CDR2 (germline): MGHDK, SYGVNS. V shed 2 bases, J shed 10 bases, and the junction held 7 bases outside the gene matches. The CDR3 sequence is CASSEGGQGRSPLHF. The CDR3 DNA reads TGTGCCAGCAGTGAAGGCGGACAGGGAAGATCACCCCTCCACTTT.

This clonotype occurred a few times. This chain links TRBV15 with TRBJ2-5, with D possibly matching TRBD2 (6 bases). CDR1 and CDR2 from the germline V gene are LNHNV and YYDKDF (reference sequence). The CDR3 is 15 residues long. V lost 8 bases and J 1 base, leaving 17 bases between the germline ends. CDR3 bases: TGTGCCACCCGGGACTCATGGGGAACCCAAGAGACCCAGTACTTC. This encodes CATRDSWGTQETQYF.

This clonotype showed up many times. The gene calls are TRBV12-3 or TRBV12-4 and TRBJ2-7; D is undetermined. This CDR3 region has 13 residues. V was trimmed by 6 bases and J by 6 bases, leaving 15 bases between them. CDR3 sequence reads: CASSLTQGLEQYF. The DNA for the CDR3 is TGTGCCAGCAGCCTAACTCAAGGGCTCGAGCAGTACTTC.

This chain connects TRBV25-1 to TRBJ2-7, with 7 bases lining up with TRBD1. This CDR3 spans 12 amino acids. V shed 4 bases and J 5 bases; nucleotides not matched to a gene: 2. From germline, CDR1 is MGHDK and CDR2 SYGVNS. The CDR3 sequence is CASSGTGDEQYF. DNA of the CDR3: TGTGCCAGCAGTGGTACAGGGGACGAGCAGTACTTC.

A word on this clonotype: The final CDR3 position lacks the conserved phenylalanine or tryptophan, pointing to a likely read error. This chain uses TRBV20-1 with TRBJ2-5; either TRBD1 or TRBD2 may fit D (6 bases each). The CDR3 runs to 14 residues. Germline CDR1 DFQATT, CDR2 SNEGSKA (reference sequence). V shed 0 bases and J shed 4 bases, with 12 bases lying between them. The CDR3 DNA follows: TGCAGTGCTAGAGACGGACGGGGGCGAGAGACCCAGTACCTC. Translating gives CSARDGRGRETQYL.

In this sample, this clonotype turned up a few times. V is TRBV2 and J is TRBJ2-1; 8 nucleotides agree with TRBD1. Germline loops: CDR1 SNHLY, CDR2 FYNNEI. Losses at the gene ends were 9 bases for V and 8 bases for J; bases not matched to a gene: 3. The CDR3 covers 11 residues. CDR3 loop: CARDREDEQFF. In DNA, the CDR3 is TGTGCCAGGGACAGGGAAGATGAGCAGTTCTTC. Filled out from reference TRBV2 and TRBJ2-1, the complete variable domain reads EPEVTQTPSHQVTQMGQEVILRCVPISNHLYFYWYRQILGQKVEFLVSFYNNEISEKSEIFDDQFSVERPDGSNFTLKIRSTKLEDSAMYFCARDREDEQFFGPGTRLTVL.

As concerns this clonotype: This may be a read error, as it is one base from a much larger clone. The J gene is TRBJ1-5, the V gene TRBV7-6; TRBD1 matches 8 bases. V dropped 3 bases and J dropped 6; count of bases not matched to a gene: 7. Germline CDR1 reads SGHVS; CDR2 reads FNYEAQ. The CDR3 is made up of 15 amino acids. In DNA form, the CDR3 reads TGTGCCAGCAGCTTTACCAGGGGGCTTGGTCAGCCCCAGCATTTT. Protein sequence: CASSFTRGLGQPQHF.

This clonotype was seen many times. The chain combines TRBV25-1 with TRBJ1-4; D unresolved. With 7 bases removed from V and 8 bases from J, the gap between germline ends came to 14 bases. Germline V gives CDR1 MGHDK, CDR2 SYGVNS. This CDR3 contains 13 residues. In nucleotides, the CDR3 is TGTGCCAGCACCGGGTTAACCGGAGAAAAACTGTTTTTT. It specifies CASTGLTGEKLFF.

The rearrangement uses TRBV13 and TRBJ2-5, with 7 bases lining up with TRBD2. CDR3 length: 17 residues. Germline V gene lookup returns CDR1 PRHDT and CDR2 FYEKMQ (reference sequence). The ends lost 1 base at V and 5 bases at J; junction bases unmatched: 13. CDR3 region: CASSLAGGLPSWETQYF. The DNA of the CDR3 is TGTGCCAGCAGCTTAGCGGGGGGTCTGCCTTCGTGGGAGACCCAGTACTTC.

This clonotype occurred once. This chain links TRBV10-3 with TRBJ1-2; D not certain. The germline V and J ends were trimmed by 0 bases and 4 bases, with 3 bases remaining between them. The germline V gene encodes CDR1 ENHRY and CDR2 SYGVKD. The CDR3 is 12 residues long. The CDR3 loop reads CAISESSYGYTF. The CDR3, as DNA: TGTGCCATCAGTGAGTCGTCCTATGGCTACACCTTC.

The gene calls are TRBV6-1 and TRBJ2-2, with 11 bases identical to TRBD2. Germline loops: CDR1 MNHNS, CDR2 SASEGT. V was clipped by 2 bases and J by 7 bases; unmatched bases: 3. This CDR3 comprises 15 residues. The chain's CDR3 is CASSELAGGGGELFF. DNA for the CDR3: TGTGCCAGCAGTGAACTAGCGGGGGGTGGCGGGGAGCTGTTTTTT.

The rearrangement uses TRBV7-9 and TRBJ1-6; the match to TRBD1 covers 11 bases. Germline CDR1 SEHNR, CDR2 FQNEAQ (reference sequence). The V gene end was trimmed by 3 bases and the J gene end by 9 bases; junction bases not matched to a gene: 4. This CDR3 contains 15 residues. The CDR3 DNA is TGTGCCAGCAGCTTGCCTGGACAGGGGGCTTCACCCCTCCACTTT. It is translated as CASSLPGQGASPLHF. The full variable domain, with the rest looked up from reference TRBV7-9 and TRBJ1-6, is DTGVSQNPRHKITKRGQNVTFRCDPISEHNRLYWYRQTLGQGPEFLTYFQNEAQLEKSRLLSDRFSAERPKGSFSTLEIQRTEQGDSAMYLCASSLPGQGASPLHFGNGTRLTVT.

This clonotype turned up a few times. The gene calls are TRBV6-1 and TRBJ2-7; maybe TRBD2 (6 bases). The CDR3 length is 12 residues. Germline CDR1 MNHNS, CDR2 SASEGT. DNA of the CDR3: TGTGCTCTGTCCGGGACTTCCTACGAGCAGTACTTC. Translated: CALSGTSYEQYF.

The chain combines TRBV20-1 with TRBJ1-4; D perhaps matches TRBD1 (5 bases). Germline V gene data show CDR1 as DFQATT and CDR2 as SNEGSKA (reference sequence). V shed 1 base and J shed 6 bases, with 12 bases lying between them. This CDR3 is 14 amino acids long. This chain's CDR3 is CSARGGLPDEKLFF. The DNA of the CDR3 is TGCAGTGCTAGAGGGGGACTTCCTGATGAAAAACTGTTTTTT.

V usage is TRBV11-2 and J usage is TRBJ1-6, with 7 positions matching TRBD1. Germline V gives CDR1 SGHAT, CDR2 FQNNGV. The CDR3 is made up of 17 amino acids. J was trimmed by 10 bases and V by 9 bases; bases with no gene match: 21. CDR3 loop: CASSTDREMALNSPLHF. In DNA form, the CDR3 reads TGTGCCAGTAGTACAGACAGGGAAATGGCGCTAAACTCACCCCTCCACTTT.

This clonotype was found many times. The gene calls are TRBV19 and TRBJ1-2; D may be TRBD1 (5 bases). Looked up from germline, CDR1 is LNHDA and CDR2 is SQIVND (reference sequence). The CDR3 spans 12 residues. The V end was cut by 6 bases, the J end by 4 bases, with 9 bases between. As DNA, the CDR3 is TGTGCCAGTAGGAGGGGCGGCTATGGCTACACCTTC. It yields the protein CASRRGGYGYTF.

The V call is TRBV19, the J call TRBJ1-1, with D possibly matching TRBD1 (5 bases). Germline-derived CDR1 and CDR2 are LNHDA and SQIVND (reference sequence). The CDR3 spans 14 residues. Trimming took off 3 bases at V and 1 base at J, with 9 bases between the two ends. The chain's CDR3 is CASSIPGPNTEAFF. The CDR3 nucleotides read TGTGCCAGTAGTATTCCGGGACCGAACACTGAAGCTTTCTTT.

This clonotype showed up many times. The V gene is TRBV15, the J gene TRBJ1-1; 7 bases are shared with TRBD1. Germline CDR1 and CDR2: LNHNV and YYDKDF (reference sequence). CDR3 size: 15 residues. The ends lost 5 bases at V and 7 bases at J; junction bases unmatched: 13. CDR3 loop: CATSPRSPQGGEAFF. The CDR3 DNA follows: TGTGCCACCAGCCCCCGATCCCCCCAGGGGGGTGAAGCTTTCTTT.

The rearrangement joins TRBV28 to TRBJ1-3; 8 nucleotides align to TRBD1. Germline trimming cut 8 bases from V and 2 bases from J; bases unmatched to any gene: 11. Looked up from germline, CDR1 is MDHEN and CDR2 is SYDVKM. The CDR3 has 16 amino acids. CDR3 in DNA: TGTGCCAGCGGTTCTACCGGACAGGGTCCTGGAAACACCATATATTTT. It codes for CASGSTGQGPGNTIYF.

This clonotype was recorded a few times. The chain has TRBV6-1 and TRBJ1-3; D call uncertain. Germline lookup yields CDR1 MNHNS and CDR2 SASEGT. The CDR3 has 12 amino acids. The ends were cut back, 6 bases at V and 1 base at J, with 4 bases in the middle. The CDR3 coding sequence is TGTGCCAGCAGGGGTTCTGGAAACACCATATATTTT. Translated, it gives CASRGSGNTIYF.